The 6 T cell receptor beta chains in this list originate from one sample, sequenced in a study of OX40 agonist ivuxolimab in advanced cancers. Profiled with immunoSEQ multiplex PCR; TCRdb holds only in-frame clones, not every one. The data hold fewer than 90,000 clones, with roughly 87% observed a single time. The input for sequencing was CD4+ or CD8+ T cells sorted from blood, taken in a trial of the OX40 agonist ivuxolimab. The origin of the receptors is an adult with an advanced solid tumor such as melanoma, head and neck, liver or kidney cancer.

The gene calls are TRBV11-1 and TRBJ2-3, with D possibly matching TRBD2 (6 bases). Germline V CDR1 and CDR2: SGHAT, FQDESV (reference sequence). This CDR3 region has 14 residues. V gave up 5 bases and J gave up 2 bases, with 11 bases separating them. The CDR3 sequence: CASSVSGFTDTQYF. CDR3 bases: TGTGCCAGCAGCGTTAGCGGATTCACAGATACGCAGTATTTT.

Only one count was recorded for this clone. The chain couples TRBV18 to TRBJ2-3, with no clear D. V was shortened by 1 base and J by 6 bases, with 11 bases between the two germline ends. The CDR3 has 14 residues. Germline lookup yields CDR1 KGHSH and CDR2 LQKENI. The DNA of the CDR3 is TGTGCCAGCTCACCACTCCCCAGCTCCGATACGCAGTATTTT. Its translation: CASSPLPSSDTQYF.

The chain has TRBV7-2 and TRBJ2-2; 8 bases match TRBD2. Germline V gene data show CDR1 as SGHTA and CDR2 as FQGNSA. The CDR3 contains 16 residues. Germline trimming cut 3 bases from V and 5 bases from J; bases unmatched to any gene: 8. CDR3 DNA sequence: TGTGCCAGCAGCTTGGGGAGCGGGAGTCAAACCGGGGAGCTGTTTTTT. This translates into CASSLGSGSQTGELFF. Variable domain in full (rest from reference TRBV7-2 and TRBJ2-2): GAGVSQSPSNKVTEKGKDVELRCDPISGHTALYWYRQSLGQGLEFLIYFQGNSAPDKSGLPSDRFSAERTGGSVSTLTIQRTQQEDSAVYLCASSLGSGSQTGELFFGEGSRLTVL.

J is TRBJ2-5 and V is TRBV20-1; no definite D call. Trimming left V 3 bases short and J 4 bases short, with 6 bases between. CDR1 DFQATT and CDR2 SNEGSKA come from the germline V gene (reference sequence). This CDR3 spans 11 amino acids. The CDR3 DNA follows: TGCAGTGCTAGTTCAGTAGAGACCCAGTACTTC. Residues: CSASSVETQYF.

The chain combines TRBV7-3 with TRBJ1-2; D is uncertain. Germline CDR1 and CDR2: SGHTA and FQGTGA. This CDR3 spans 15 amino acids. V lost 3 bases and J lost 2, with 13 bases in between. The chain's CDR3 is CASSFSGPGNYGYTF. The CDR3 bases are TGTGCCAGCAGCTTTTCCGGGCCGGGCAACTATGGCTACACCTTC. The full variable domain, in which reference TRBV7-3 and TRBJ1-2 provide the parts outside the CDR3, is GAGVSQTPSNKVTEKGKYVELRCDPISGHTALYWYRQSLGQGPEFLIYFQGTGAADDSGLPNDRFFAVRPEGSVSTLKIQRTERGDSAVYLCASSFSGPGNYGYTFGSGTRLTVV.

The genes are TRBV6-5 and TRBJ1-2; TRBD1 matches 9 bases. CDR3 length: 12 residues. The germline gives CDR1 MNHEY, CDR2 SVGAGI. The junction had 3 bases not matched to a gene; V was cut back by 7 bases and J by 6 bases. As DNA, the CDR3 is TGTGCCAGCACACGGACAGGGGATGGCTACACCTTC. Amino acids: CASTRTGDGYTF.